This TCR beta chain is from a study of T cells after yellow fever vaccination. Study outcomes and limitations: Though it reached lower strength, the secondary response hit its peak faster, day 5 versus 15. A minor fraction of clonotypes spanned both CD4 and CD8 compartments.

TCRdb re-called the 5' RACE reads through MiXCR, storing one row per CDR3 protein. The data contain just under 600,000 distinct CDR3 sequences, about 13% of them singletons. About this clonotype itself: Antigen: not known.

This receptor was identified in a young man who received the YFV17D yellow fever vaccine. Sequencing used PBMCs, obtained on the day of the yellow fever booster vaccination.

The CDR3 coding sequence is TGCAGTGCAACCGGGACAGGATCCACCGGGGAGCTGTTTTTT. Translated, it gives CSATGTGSTGELFF. The chain uses TRBV20-1 and TRBJ2-2; 8 nucleotides match TRBD1. The CDR3 spans 14 residues. J lost 4 bases, V lost 6 bases, and 7 bases had no gene match. Germline V gene lookup returns CDR1 DFQATT and CDR2 SNEGSKA (reference sequence).